The T cell receptor beta chain described here comes from a study of T cell responses to AZD1222 COVID-19 vaccine. Study information: Second doses that came at about 4 or about 12 weeks were put together. Whole-study results and caveats: Per reports, nearly half of all spike-specific TCRs target regions that are unmutated in variants. The sample set comprised mostly white British donors with more females, and clonal diversity was possibly underestimated. Baseline testing showed seropositivity in only six or seven AZD1222 recipients.

Clones were read by immunoSEQ multiplex PCR, and TCRdb kept only the in-frame ones, dropping some. Among roughly 150,000 clones listed, about nine tenths were seen once. The CDR3 has 18 residues. V lost 2 bases and J 3 bases, leaving 23 bases between the germline ends. From germline, CDR1 is MDHEN and CDR2 SYDVKM. On this clone: Its specificity is unknown.

This receptor was obtained from an adult in good health. The specimen was peripheral blood, collected on day 0 of AZD1222 vaccination. V and J are TRBV28 and TRBJ2-7; D might be TRBD1 (6 bases). This CDR3 reads CASSLPSPIRGVSYEQYF. The CDR3 DNA is TGTGCCAGCAGTTTACCCAGCCCCATCAGGGGTGTTAGCTACGAGCAGTACTTC.